A selection of T cell receptor beta chains follows, all from one sample in a study of T cell repertoires in cytomegalovirus infection. TCRdb passed the reads through MiXCR, listing each CDR3 protein once. The top ten clones hold about 50% of a sample with about 150,000 distinct CDR3 sequences, approximately 30% of them seen once. Their antigens remain unidentified. This material consisted of CD8+ T cells from cultured PBMCs, taken from culture after CMV antigen stimulation. The receptors derive from a human donor in good health (CMV status not recorded). Some clones in this sample may be carry-over from other donors' samples. CDR3s include the opening cysteine and the closing phenylalanine or tryptophan. A D gene is named only where the DNA matches it firmly. The listing skips clone size in some rows; elsewhere it reads once, few, many or a size class.

DNA	CDR3	size	V	D	J	length
TGTGCCAGCAGCCCCGGGGCCTCCTACGAGCAGTACTTC	CASSPGASYEQYF	many	TRBV5-6	NA	TRBJ2-7	13
TGTGCCACCAGTGAAGCCTGGCACAGCGGAGTCAACACCGGGGAGCTGTTTTTT	CATSEAWHSGVNTGELFF	once	TRBV24-1	NA	TRBJ2-2	18
TGTGCCAGCAGTGAAGCGGTCGGTTCCACAGATACGCAGTATTTT	CASSEAVGSTDTQYF	once	TRBV2	NA	TRBJ2-3	15
TGTGCCAGCAGTGGAAGGACAGGGGACGCCAAAAACATTCAGTACTTC	CASSGRTGDAKNIQYF	NA	TRBV12-3/TRBV12-4	TRBD1	TRBJ2-4	16
TGTGCCAGCAGCTCATCCCGGGTTTCCGGCCCGAGAACTGACACTGAAGCTTTCTTT	CASSSSRVSGPRTDTEAFF	many	TRBV7-2	NA	TRBJ1-1	19
TGTGCCAGCAGCTTAAGGGCGACAGGGTTAATCGACACTGAAGCTTTCTTT	CASSLRATGLIDTEAFF	many	TRBV7-2	TRBD1	TRBJ1-1	17
TGTGCCACCAGCATCGGGTATGACACAGATACGCAGTATTTT	CATSIGYDTDTQYF	NA	TRBV15	NA	TRBJ2-3	14
TGTGCCAGCAGTCTCTCGGCAGGCAATCAGCCCCAGCATTTT	CASSLSAGNQPQHF	NA	TRBV27	NA	TRBJ1-5	14
TGTGCCAGCAGTGGACTAGCGGGGGGGCGAAATACGCAGTATTTT	CASSGLAGGRNTQYF	NA	TRBV2	TRBD2	TRBJ2-3	15
TGCGCCAGCAGCCTCGTCGTCCAAGAGACCCAGTACTTC	CASSLVVQETQYF	few	TRBV4-1	NA	TRBJ2-5	13
TGTGCCAGCAGCTTAGTGAACGAAGGGGGCTTCGGCTACACCTTC	CASSLVNEGGFGYTF	few	TRBV7-6	TRBD1	TRBJ1-2	15
TGTGCCAGCAGCTTAGGGACAGCGAACACCGGGGAGCTGTTTTTT	CASSLGTANTGELFF	many	TRBV7-2	NA	TRBJ2-2	15
TGTGCCAGCAGCTTCCTAGCGGGGGGGCCCTATAGCACAGATACGCAGTATTTT	CASSFLAGGPYSTDTQYF	NA	TRBV5-4	TRBD2	TRBJ2-3	18
TGCGCCAGCAGCCAAGATGAGGGGCCCAGCTACAATGAGCAGTTCTTC	CASSQDEGPSYNEQFF	NA	TRBV4-1	NA	TRBJ2-1	16
TGTGCCAGCAGCCCCACCGGACAAGTGAACACTGAAGCTTTCTTT	CASSPTGQVNTEAFF	many	TRBV12-3/TRBV12-4	NA	TRBJ1-1	15
TGTGCCAGCAGTGAATCGAGGGAACGGACTGAAGCTTTCTTT	CASSESRERTEAFF	few	TRBV25-1	NA	TRBJ1-1	14
TGTGCCAGCAGCTTAATGGGCAGTGGCACTGAAGCTTTCTTT	CASSLMGSGTEAFF	few	TRBV7-2	NA	TRBJ1-1	14
TGTGCCAGCAGGGGTACGCCGACAGTCACCTACGAGCAGTACTTC	CASRGTPTVTYEQYF	NA	TRBV6-5	NA	TRBJ2-7	15
TGTGCCAGCGACGACAGATCCTACAATGAGCAGTTCTTC	CASDDRSYNEQFF	NA	TRBV2	NA	TRBJ2-1	13
TGTGCCAGCAGCCCAAGGACAACTGGAAACACCATATATTTT	CASSPRTTGNTIYF	NA	TRBV3-1	NA	TRBJ1-3	14
TGTGCCAGCAGTGAGGGGCTTGCATCCCGCTACGAGCAGTACTTC	CASSEGLASRYEQYF	many	TRBV6-1	NA	TRBJ2-7	15
TGTGCCAGCAGCTTCTTCCAGGGGGCATCAGATACGCAGTATTTT	CASSFFQGASDTQYF	many	TRBV7-2	TRBD1	TRBJ2-3	15
TGTGCCACCAGTGATGTAGGGACAGGGAATGAAGCTTTCTTT	CATSDVGTGNEAFF	NA	TRBV24-1	TRBD1	TRBJ1-1	14
TGTGCCAGCAGCCCGGGACGACACGAGCAGTACTTC	CASSPGRHEQYF	few	TRBV7-8	NA	TRBJ2-7	12
TGTGCCAGCAGCTTCCTGACAGAGTTAAATGAAAAACTGTTTTTT	CASSFLTELNEKLFF	NA	TRBV5-6	NA	TRBJ1-4	15
TGTGCCAGCAGACCGACAAGGGCCCACACCGGGGAGCTGTTTTTT	CASRPTRAHTGELFF	NA	TRBV7-4	NA	TRBJ2-2	15
TGTGCCAGCTCGTTGCGGGGAACTAATGAAAAACTGTTTTTT	CASSLRGTNEKLFF	many	TRBV18	NA	TRBJ1-4	14
TGTGCCGGGTGGTCAAGAAGGACCTTTATTAACTATGGCTACACCTTC	CAGWSRRTFINYGYTF	many	TRBV28	NA	TRBJ1-2	16
TGCAGCGTTGAAGATAGGAGGGAAGGGGACACTGAAGCTTTCTTT	CSVEDRREGDTEAFF	NA	TRBV29-1	NA	TRBJ1-1	15
TGTGCCAGCAGCCCAGGGTCACCCACAGATACGCAGTATTTT	CASSPGSPTDTQYF	NA	TRBV2	NA	TRBJ2-3	14
TGTGCCAGCAGCTTCAGGTGGCAGGGAGGGACTGAAGCTTTCTTT	CASSFRWQGGTEAFF	once	TRBV7-2	NA	TRBJ1-1	15
TGCAGTGTCCCCGGGACTAGCGGGCACAATGAGCAGTTCTTC	CSVPGTSGHNEQFF	NA	TRBV20-1	TRBD2	TRBJ2-1	14
TGTGCCAGCAGCCGAGGGGACACTGAAGCTTTCTTT	CASSRGDTEAFF	few	TRBV11-1	NA	TRBJ1-1	12
TGTGCCAGCAGCCAAGGAATCGGGCCGAACTACGAGCAGTACTTC	CASSQGIGPNYEQYF	NA	TRBV14	NA	TRBJ2-7	15
TGCAGTGCTCTGGGACTAGCGGGGGGCAACAATGAGCAGTTCTTC	CSALGLAGGNNEQFF	NA	TRBV20-1	TRBD2	TRBJ2-1	15
TGTGCCAGCAGTTTATCGACCGGGGAGGGGTACCAAGAGACCCAGTACTTC	CASSLSTGEGYQETQYF	few	TRBV27	TRBD2	TRBJ2-5	17
TGCAGTGCCCCGGAGGGCATCACCGGGGAGCTGTTTTTT	CSAPEGITGELFF	NA	TRBV20-1	NA	TRBJ2-2	13
TGTGCCAGCGGCACTGACCGACCAGATACGCAGTATTTT	CASGTDRPDTQYF	NA	TRBV27	NA	TRBJ2-3	13
TGTGCCAGCTGGGCGGGGGGGGTTGAGACCCAGTACTTC	CASWAGGVETQYF	NA	TRBV12-3/TRBV12-4	TRBD2	TRBJ2-5	13
TGTGCCAGCAGTGAGACAGGGGGACGGCCCAATTCACCCCTCCACTTT	CASSETGGRPNSPLHF	few	TRBV28	TRBD1	TRBJ1-6	16
TGTGCCAGCAGCTCTGGGACAGAACACACCGGGGAGCTGTTTTTT	CASSSGTEHTGELFF	few	TRBV7-9	TRBD1	TRBJ2-2	15
TGTGCCAGCAGAGGGGTTGCCGGGGAGCTGTTTTTT	CASRGVAGELFF	NA	TRBV7-9	NA	TRBJ2-2	12
TGTGCCAGCAGCTTTAGGCGGGGGCCTCAGACCGGGGAGCTGTTTTTT	CASSFRRGPQTGELFF	NA	TRBV13	NA	TRBJ2-2	16
TGTGCCAGCATGAGTGGGGGGTATCAGCCTCGGACTGAAGCTTTCTTT	CASMSGGYQPRTEAFF	few	TRBV7-9	NA	TRBJ1-1	16
TGTGCAGCCGCCGGGAGGGATAGTAATCAGCCCCAGCATTTT	CAAAGRDSNQPQHF	few	TRBV6-1	NA	TRBJ1-5	14
TGTGCCAGCAGTTTAACCCTCTTCGGGGGGGCTGAAAATGAGCAGTTCTTC	CASSLTLFGGAENEQFF	many	TRBV28	TRBD2	TRBJ2-1	17
TGTGCCAGCAGCTTAGGGGAAAACACTGAAGCTTTCTTT	CASSLGENTEAFF	many	TRBV7-2	NA	TRBJ1-1	13
TGTGCCAGCAGTTTCCGGGACACCGAATTCAATGAGCAGTTCTTC	CASSFRDTEFNEQFF	NA	TRBV6-1	NA	TRBJ2-1	15
TGTGCCAGCAGCTCCCGTGTGGGGGGGCTCGACACCGGGGAGCTGTTTTTT	CASSSRVGGLDTGELFF	NA	TRBV11-2	NA	TRBJ2-2	17
TGTGCCAGCACCCCTACGAGCCAAGCAGGCTACAATGAGCAGTTCTTC	CASTPTSQAGYNEQFF	few	TRBV6-2/TRBV6-3	NA	TRBJ2-1	16
TGTACCAGCAGTTACGGAGCCGGACAGGGCCTTTTTGGTTACACCTTC	CTSSYGAGQGLFGYTF	NA	TRBV6-5	TRBD1	TRBJ1-2	16